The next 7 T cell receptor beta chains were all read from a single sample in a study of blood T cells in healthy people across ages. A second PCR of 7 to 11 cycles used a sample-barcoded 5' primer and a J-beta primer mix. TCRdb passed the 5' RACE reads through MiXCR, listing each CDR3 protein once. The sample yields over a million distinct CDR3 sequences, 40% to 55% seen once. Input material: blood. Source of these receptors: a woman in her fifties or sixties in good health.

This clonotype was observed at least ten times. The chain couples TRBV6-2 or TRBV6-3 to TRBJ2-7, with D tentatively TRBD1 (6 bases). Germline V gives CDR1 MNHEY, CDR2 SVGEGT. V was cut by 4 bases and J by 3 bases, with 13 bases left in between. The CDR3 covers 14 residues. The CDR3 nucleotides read TGTGCCAGCAGTTCCCTGGACAGAGTCTACGAGCAGTACTTC. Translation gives CASSSLDRVYEQYF.

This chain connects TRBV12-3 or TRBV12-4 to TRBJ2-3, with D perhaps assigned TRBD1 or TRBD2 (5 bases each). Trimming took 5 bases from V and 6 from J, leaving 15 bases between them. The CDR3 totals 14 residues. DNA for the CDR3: TGTGCCAGCAGTGGGTCAGGGCGCGGGGATACGCAGTATTTT. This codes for CASSGSGRGDTQYF.

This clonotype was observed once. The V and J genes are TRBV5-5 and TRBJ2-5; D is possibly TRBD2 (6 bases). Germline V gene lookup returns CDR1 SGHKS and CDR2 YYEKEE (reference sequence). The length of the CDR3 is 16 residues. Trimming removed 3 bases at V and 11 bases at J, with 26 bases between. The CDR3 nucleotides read TGTGCCAGCAGCTCGGGAGTTCTGGGATCTATGGATGAGCAGTACTTC. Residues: CASSSGVLGSMDEQYF. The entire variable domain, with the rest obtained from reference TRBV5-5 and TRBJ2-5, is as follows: DAGVTQSPTHLIKTRGQQVTLRCSPISGHKSVSWYQQVLGQGPQFIFQYYEKEERGRGNFPDRFSARQFPNYSSELNVNALLLGDSALYLCASSSGVLGSMDEQYFGPGTRLLVL.

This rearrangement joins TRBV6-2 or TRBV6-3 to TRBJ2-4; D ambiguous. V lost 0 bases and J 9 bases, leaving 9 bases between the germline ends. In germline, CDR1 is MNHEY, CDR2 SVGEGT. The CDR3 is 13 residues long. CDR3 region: CASSYSETGIQYF. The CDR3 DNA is TGTGCCAGCAGTTACTCCGAGACGGGCATTCAGTACTTC.

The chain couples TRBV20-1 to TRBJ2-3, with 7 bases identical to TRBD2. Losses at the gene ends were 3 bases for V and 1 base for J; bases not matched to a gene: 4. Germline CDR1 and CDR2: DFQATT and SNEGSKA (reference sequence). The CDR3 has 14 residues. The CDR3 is CSARSLAGTDTQYF. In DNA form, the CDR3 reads TGCAGTGCTAGGTCCCTAGCGGGCACAGATACGCAGTATTTT.

CDR3 sequence (DNA): TGTGCCAGCAGCCAATGGTGGCAGGGGGCTGGTGACGAGCAGTACTTC. Translating gives CASSQWWQGAGDEQYF. This chain uses TRBV27 with TRBJ2-7, with 8 bases lining up with TRBD1. The CDR3 is made up of 16 amino acids. The V segment lost 6 bases and the J segment 5 bases; nucleotides outside the gene matches: 15. The germline V gene encodes CDR1 MNHEY and CDR2 SMNVEV (reference sequence).

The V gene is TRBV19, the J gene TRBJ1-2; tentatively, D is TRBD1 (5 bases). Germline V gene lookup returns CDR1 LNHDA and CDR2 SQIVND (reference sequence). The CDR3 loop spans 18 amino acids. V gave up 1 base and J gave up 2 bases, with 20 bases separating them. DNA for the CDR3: TGTGCCAGTAGTATAGTTCCAGGGCACCCGACCTCCAACTATGGCTACACCTTC. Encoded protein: CASSIVPGHPTSNYGYTF.